These 15 T cell receptor beta chains came from one sample sequenced in a study of cytomegalovirus exposure and HLA in healthy donors. Primers for the PCR totalled 60 Vbeta and 13 Jbeta. Profiled with immunoSEQ multiplex PCR; TCRdb holds only in-frame clones, not every one. The top ten clones hold approximately 2% of a sample with over 65,000 clones, roughly 75% of them seen once. The sample consisted of PBMCs. These receptors originate from a man aged 35-49 years in good health and CMV-seronegative.

The chain carries TRBV4-2 and TRBJ2-7; 7 nucleotides agree with TRBD1. The CDR3 is 15 amino acids. The V segment lost 5 bases and the J segment 2 bases; nucleotides outside the gene matches: 9. Germline values: CDR1 LGHNA, CDR2 YNFKEQ. Here the CDR3 reads CASSLGGSQTYEQYF. CDR3 bases: TGTGCCAGCAGCTTAGGGGGCAGCCAGACCTACGAGCAGTACTTC.

The rearrangement uses TRBV27 and TRBJ1-4; tentatively, D is TRBD1 (6 bases). The CDR3 totals 15 residues. In germline, CDR1 is MNHEY, CDR2 SMNVEV (reference sequence). The V gene lost 8 bases and the J gene lost 2 bases, with 15 bases spanning the gap. The CDR3 DNA is TGTGCCAGCGCTCTACAGGGATCTACTAATGAAAAACTGTTTTTT. Its protein product is CASALQGSTNEKLFF.

The rearrangement links TRBV27 to TRBJ1-1, with 11 bases fitting TRBD1. CDR3 length: 16 residues. Losses at the gene ends were 3 bases for V and 2 bases for J; bases not matched to a gene: 5. Germline-derived CDR1 and CDR2 are MNHEY and SMNVEV (reference sequence). The DNA of the CDR3 is TGTGCCAGCAGTTTTCTGGGGACAGGGGGAAACACTGAAGCTTTCTTT. It yields the protein CASSFLGTGGNTEAFF.

To note about this clone: At one boundary the junction diverges from the germline segment, which might be a read error. In nucleotides, the CDR3 is TGTGCTAGCAGCTTAGATGGCCGCCAAGAGACCCAGTACTTC. Translating gives CASSLDGRQETQYF. The rearrangement uses TRBV7-7 and TRBJ2-5; D not certain. The length of the CDR3 is 14 residues. CDR1 is SSHAT, CDR2 FNYEAQ, per germline (reference sequence). Full variable domain (outside the CDR3, taken from reference TRBV7-7 and TRBJ2-5): GAGVSQSPRYKVTKRGQDVTLRCDPISSHATLYWYQQALGQGPEFLTYFNYEAQPDKSGLPSDRFSAERPEGSISTLTIQRTEQRDSAMYRCASSLDGRQETQYFGPGTRLLVL.

V usage is TRBV7-9 and J usage is TRBJ2-7; 7 bases match TRBD1. CDR1 is SEHNR and CDR2 is FQNEAQ in the germline V gene (reference sequence). The CDR3 covers 14 residues. The trim removed 5 bases at V and 2 bases at J, leaving 6 bases unmatched. CDR3: CASSAGDRAYEQYF. The CDR3, as DNA: TGTGCCAGCAGCGCCGGGGACAGAGCCTACGAGCAGTACTTC.

The V gene is TRBV9, the J gene TRBJ1-5; D perhaps matches TRBD1 (6 bases). Trimming removed 5 bases at V and 3 bases at J, with 12 bases between. Germline CDR1 SGDLS, CDR2 YYNGEE. This CDR3 comprises 14 residues. CDR3 sequence: CASSQTGSNQPQHF. The CDR3 bases are TGTGCCAGCAGTCAGACAGGTTCCAATCAGCCCCAGCATTTT.

This chain connects TRBV27 to TRBJ1-5; D not resolved. CDR3 length equals 16 residues. V dropped 0 bases and J dropped 0 bases, with 9 bases sitting between them. Germline assignment: CDR1 MNHEY and CDR2 SMNVEV (reference sequence). CDR3 sequence: CASSLSTSNSNQPQHF. The CDR3 nucleotides read TGTGCCAGCAGTTTATCCACCAGTAATAGCAATCAGCCCCAGCATTTT.

This clone appeared a few times. The chain uses TRBV6-5 and TRBJ1-4; maybe TRBD1 (6 bases). V shed 6 bases and J shed 8 bases, with 16 bases lying between them. The CDR3 is 14 amino acids. Looked up from germline, CDR1 is MNHEY and CDR2 is SVGAGI. The CDR3: CASRYREDEEKLFF. For the CDR3, the DNA is TGTGCCAGCAGGTACAGGGAGGACGAAGAAAAACTGTTTTTT.

The chain links TRBV4-2 to TRBJ2-3; 7 bases match TRBD1. Per the germline V gene, CDR1 is LGHNA and CDR2 is YNFKEQ. This CDR3 is built from 17 residues. Trimming removed 4 bases from V and 6 bases from J; junction bases left unmatched: 16. In nucleotides, the CDR3 is TGTGCCAGCAGCCTAGGACAGGAGCGAAATATAGGGGATACGCAGTATTTT. It specifies CASSLGQERNIGDTQYF.

The chain links TRBV4-1 to TRBJ2-7; 11 bases map to TRBD1. Trimming cost V 1 base and J 5 bases; bases outside gene matches: 7. Looked up from germline, CDR1 is MGHRA and CDR2 is YSYEKL. The CDR3 consists of 16 residues. CDR3 nucleotides: TGCGCCAGCAGCCAAGTTGGGGGGACAGGGGGTGACGAGCAGTACTTC. Residues: CASSQVGGTGGDEQYF.

The sample holds one count of this clone. The CDR3 bases are TGTGCCAGCAGTGTCGGGATTTATAGCAATCAGCCCCAGCATTTT. It encodes CASSVGIYSNQPQHF. The chain links TRBV6-1 to TRBJ1-5; no reliable D call. CDR3 length: 15 residues. V shed 4 bases and J shed 0 bases, with 10 bases lying between them. Germline V gene sequence: CDR1 MNHNS, CDR2 SASEGT.

The chain is built from TRBV28 and TRBJ1-1, with D perhaps TRBD1 (6 bases). The CDR3 loop spans 14 amino acids. CDR1 is MDHEN, CDR2 SYDVKM, per germline. V was pared by 6 bases and J by 0 bases, with 11 bases between. CDR3 DNA: TGTGCCAGCAGGGTTCGGGACATGAACACTGAAGCTTTCTTT. Amino acid sequence: CASRVRDMNTEAFF.

This clone was seen a few times. The V call is TRBV7-9, the J call TRBJ2-3, with 8 positions matching TRBD1. Germline V lookup: CDR1 SEHNR, CDR2 FQNEAQ (reference sequence). With V trimmed by 7 bases and J by 6 bases, 21 bases remained unmatched. The CDR3 sequence is 18 residues long. CDR3: CASNTTLRQGNCADTQYF. The CDR3 bases are TGTGCCAGCAACACGACCCTTCGACAGGGGAATTGCGCGGATACGCAGTATTTT.

The chain employs TRBV6-1 and TRBJ1-1, with D possibly being TRBD1 (6 bases). Trimming cost V 1 base and J 6 bases, with 12 bases left between them. This CDR3 is 14 amino acids long. Germline values: CDR1 MNHNS, CDR2 SASEGT. The CDR3 coding sequence is TGTGCCAGCAGTGAAGACAGGGTCCCCCCTGAAGCTTTCTTT. Encoded protein: CASSEDRVPPEAFF.

The gene calls are TRBV15 and TRBJ1-4; 7 bases align to TRBD1. This CDR3 region has 14 residues. Germline loops: CDR1 LNHNV, CDR2 YYDKDF (reference sequence). V shed 4 bases and J 11 bases; nucleotides not matched to a gene: 10. CDR3 nucleotide sequence: TGTGCCACCAGCACAGGGACAGACCCTGGGAAACTGTTTTTT. Amino acids: CATSTGTDPGKLFF.